The 2 T cell receptor beta chains presented below share a single source sample, sequenced in a study of shared clonotypes between healthy human individuals. Profiled with immunoSEQ multiplex PCR; TCRdb holds only in-frame clones, not every one. The sample shows about 520,000 clones, about 96% of them seen only once. Sequencing input: naive CD4+ T cells sorted from blood. Subset meaning: CD45RA+ positively selected. The origin of the receptors is a woman in her 30s in good health.

This chain uses TRBV11-2 with TRBJ2-1; 7 bases fit TRBD2. Trimming took 1 base from V and 9 from J; bases not matched to a gene: 9. The CDR3 totals 15 residues. CDR1 and CDR2 (germline): SGHAT, FQNNGV. This chain's CDR3 is CASSLGGELAVEQFF. DNA for the CDR3: TGTGCCAGCAGCTTAGGCGGGGAGCTAGCGGTTGAGCAGTTCTTC.

The V gene is TRBV29-1, the J gene TRBJ1-3; unclear D gene. There are 11 residues in the CDR3. V shed 6 bases and J shed 4 bases, with 7 bases lying between them. The germline gives CDR1 SQVTM, CDR2 ANQGSEA. The CDR3 DNA sequence: TGCAGCGTCGATCTCGGAAACACCATATATTTT. It encodes CSVDLGNTIYF.